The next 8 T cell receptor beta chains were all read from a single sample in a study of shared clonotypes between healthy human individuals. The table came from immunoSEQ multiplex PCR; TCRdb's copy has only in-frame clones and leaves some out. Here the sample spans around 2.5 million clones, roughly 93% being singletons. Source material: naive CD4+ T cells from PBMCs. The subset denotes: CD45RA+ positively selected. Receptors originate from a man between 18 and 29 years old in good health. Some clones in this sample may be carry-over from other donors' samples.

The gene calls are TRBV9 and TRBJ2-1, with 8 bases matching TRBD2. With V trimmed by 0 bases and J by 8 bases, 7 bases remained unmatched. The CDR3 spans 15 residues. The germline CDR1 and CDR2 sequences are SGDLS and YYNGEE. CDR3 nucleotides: TGTGCCAGCAGCGTAGCACCGGGACTAGTAGATGAGCAGTTCTTC. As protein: CASSVAPGLVDEQFF.

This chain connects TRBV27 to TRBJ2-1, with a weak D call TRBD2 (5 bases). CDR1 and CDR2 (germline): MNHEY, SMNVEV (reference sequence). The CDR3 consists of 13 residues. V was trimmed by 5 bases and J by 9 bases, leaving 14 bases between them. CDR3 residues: CASSLPPRGEQFF. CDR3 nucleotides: TGTGCCAGCAGTCTACCGCCTCGGGGTGAGCAGTTCTTC.

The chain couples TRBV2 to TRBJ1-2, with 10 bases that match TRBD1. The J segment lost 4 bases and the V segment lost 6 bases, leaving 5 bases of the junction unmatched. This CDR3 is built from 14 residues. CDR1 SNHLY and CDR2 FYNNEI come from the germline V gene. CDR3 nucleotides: TGTGCCAGCAGGGGGGACAGGGGTACCTATGGCTACACCTTC. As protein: CASRGDRGTYGYTF.

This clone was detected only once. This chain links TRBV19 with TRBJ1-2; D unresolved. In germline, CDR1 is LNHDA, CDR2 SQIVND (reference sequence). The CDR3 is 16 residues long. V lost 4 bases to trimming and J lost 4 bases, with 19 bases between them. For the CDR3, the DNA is TGTGCCAGTAGTACCCTGAATCCTTCTCCGGGCTATGGCTACACCTTC. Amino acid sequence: CASSTLNPSPGYGYTF.

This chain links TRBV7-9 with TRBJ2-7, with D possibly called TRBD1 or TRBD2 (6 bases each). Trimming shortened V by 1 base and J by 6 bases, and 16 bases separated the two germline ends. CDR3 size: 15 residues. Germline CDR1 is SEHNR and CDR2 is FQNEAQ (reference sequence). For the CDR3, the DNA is TGTGCCAGCAGCTTAGGTCGGGGGCCTCAGGGCGAGCAGTACTTC. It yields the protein CASSLGRGPQGEQYF.

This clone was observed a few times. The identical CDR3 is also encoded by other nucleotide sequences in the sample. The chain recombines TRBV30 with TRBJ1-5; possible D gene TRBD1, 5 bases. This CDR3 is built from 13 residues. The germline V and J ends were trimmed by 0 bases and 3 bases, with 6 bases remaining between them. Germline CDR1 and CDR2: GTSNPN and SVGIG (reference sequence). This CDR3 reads CAWSVQVNQPQHF. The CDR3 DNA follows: TGTGCCTGGAGTGTACAGGTCAATCAGCCCCAGCATTTT. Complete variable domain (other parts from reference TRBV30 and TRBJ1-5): SQTIHQWPATLVQPVGSPLSLECTVEGTSNPNLYWYRQAAGRGLQLLFYSVGIGQISSEVPQNLSASRPQDRQFILSSKKLLLSDSGFYLCAWSVQVNQPQHFGDGTRLSIL.

The CDR3: CASSLSGSTSYNEQFF. CDR3 in DNA: TGTGCCAGCAGCCTTAGCGGGAGTACGTCCTACAATGAGCAGTTCTTC. The chain has TRBV7-3 and TRBJ2-1; 9 bases match TRBD2. In germline, CDR1 is SGHTA, CDR2 FQGTGA. V was pared by 5 bases and J by 1 base, with 6 bases of the junction left unmatched. The CDR3 extends over 16 amino acids.

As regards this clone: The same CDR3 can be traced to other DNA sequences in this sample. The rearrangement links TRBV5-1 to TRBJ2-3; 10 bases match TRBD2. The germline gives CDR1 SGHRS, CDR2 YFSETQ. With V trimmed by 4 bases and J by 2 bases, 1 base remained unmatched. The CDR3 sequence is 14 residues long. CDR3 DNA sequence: TGCGCCAGCAGCCTAGCGGGAGCCACAGATACGCAGTATTTT. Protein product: CASSLAGATDTQYF.